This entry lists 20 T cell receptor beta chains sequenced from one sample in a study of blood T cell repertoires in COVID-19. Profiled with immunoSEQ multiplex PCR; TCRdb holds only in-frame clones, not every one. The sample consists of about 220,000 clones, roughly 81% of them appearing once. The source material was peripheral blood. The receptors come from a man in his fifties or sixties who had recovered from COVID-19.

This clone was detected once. CDR3: CSVSDRVYNEQFF. Written as DNA, the CDR3 is TGCAGCGTTTCTGACAGGGTCTACAATGAGCAGTTCTTC. The chain is built from TRBV29-1 and TRBJ2-1; 7 bases are shared with TRBD1. V lost 5 bases, J lost 3 bases, and 4 bases stayed unmatched. This CDR3 contains 13 residues. Germline-derived CDR1 and CDR2 are SQVTM and ANQGSEA.

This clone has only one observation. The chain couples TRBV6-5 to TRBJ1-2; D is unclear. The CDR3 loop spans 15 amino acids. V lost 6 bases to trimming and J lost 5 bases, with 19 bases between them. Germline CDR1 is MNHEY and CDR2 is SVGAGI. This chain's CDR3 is CASRQLEFGIYGYTF. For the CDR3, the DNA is TGTGCCAGCAGACAGCTTGAATTCGGGATATATGGCTACACCTTC.

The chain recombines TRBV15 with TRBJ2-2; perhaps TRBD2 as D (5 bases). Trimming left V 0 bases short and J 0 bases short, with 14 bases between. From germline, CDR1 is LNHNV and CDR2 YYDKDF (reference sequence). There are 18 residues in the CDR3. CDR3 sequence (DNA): TGTGCCACCAGCAGAGATCTCATCAGCGGAGCGAACACCGGGGAGCTGTTTTTT. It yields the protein CATSRDLISGANTGELFF.

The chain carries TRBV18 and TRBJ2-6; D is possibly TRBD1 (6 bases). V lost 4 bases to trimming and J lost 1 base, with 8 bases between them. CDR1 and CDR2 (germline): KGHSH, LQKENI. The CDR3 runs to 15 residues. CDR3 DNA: TGTGCCAGCTCACGAGGGACATCTGGGGCCAACGTCCTGACTTTC. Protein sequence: CASSRGTSGANVLTF.

The CDR3 sequence: CATYGQDTNYGYTF. CDR3 nucleotides: TGTGCCACCTATGGACAAGATACTAACTATGGCTACACCTTC. The V gene is TRBV19, the J gene TRBJ1-2; D may be TRBD1 (5 bases). This CDR3 region has 14 residues. The V end was cut by 10 bases, the J end by 0 bases, with 15 bases between. Germline V gene sequence: CDR1 LNHDA, CDR2 SQIVND (reference sequence).

Written as DNA, the CDR3 is TGTGCCAGCAGTTTGCGGGGGGGCGGATTCTGGGAGACCCAGTACTTC. Translated: CASSLRGGGFWETQYF. The gene calls are TRBV2 and TRBJ2-5; TRBD2 agrees at 9 bases. The germline V gene has CDR1 SNHLY and CDR2 FYNNEI. V was pared by 5 bases and J by 5 bases, with 12 bases of the junction left unmatched. This CDR3 has 16 residues.

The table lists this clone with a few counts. For the CDR3, the DNA is TGTGCCAGCTCACCCTTAAGGGGTGAAGCTTTCTTT. Protein: CASSPLRGEAFF. This chain connects TRBV18 to TRBJ1-1; D possibly corresponds to TRBD1 (5 bases). Deletions cut 3 bases from V and 7 bases from J, with 9 bases between. Germline V gene lookup returns CDR1 KGHSH and CDR2 LQKENI. CDR3 length: 12 residues.

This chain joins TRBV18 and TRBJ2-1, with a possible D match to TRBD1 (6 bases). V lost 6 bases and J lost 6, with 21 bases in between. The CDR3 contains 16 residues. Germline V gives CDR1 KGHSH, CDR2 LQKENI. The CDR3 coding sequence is TGTGCCAGCTCGCGAACAGGGCTTCAAGGGGGCAATGAGCAGTTCTTC. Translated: CASSRTGLQGGNEQFF. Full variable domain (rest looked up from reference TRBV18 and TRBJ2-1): NAGVMQNPRHLVRRRGQEARLRCSPMKGHSHVYWYRQLPEEGLKFMVYLQKENIIDESGMPKERFSAEFPKEGPSILRIQQVVRGDSAAYFCASSRTGLQGGNEQFFGPGTRLTVL.

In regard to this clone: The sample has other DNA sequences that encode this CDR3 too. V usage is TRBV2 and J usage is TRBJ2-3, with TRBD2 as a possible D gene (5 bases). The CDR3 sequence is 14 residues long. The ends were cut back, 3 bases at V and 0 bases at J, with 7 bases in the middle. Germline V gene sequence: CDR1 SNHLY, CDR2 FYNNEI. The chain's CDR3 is CASSDGLSTDTQYF. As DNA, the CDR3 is TGTGCCAGCAGTGACGGACTTAGCACAGATACGCAGTATTTT.

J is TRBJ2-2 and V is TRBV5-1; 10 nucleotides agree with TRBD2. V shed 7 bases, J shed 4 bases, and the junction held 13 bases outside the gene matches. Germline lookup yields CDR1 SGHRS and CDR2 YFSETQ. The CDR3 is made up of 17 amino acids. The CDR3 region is CASSPGGTSVITGELFF. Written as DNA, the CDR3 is TGCGCCAGCTCACCGGGGGGGACTAGCGTTATCACCGGGGAGCTGTTTTTT.

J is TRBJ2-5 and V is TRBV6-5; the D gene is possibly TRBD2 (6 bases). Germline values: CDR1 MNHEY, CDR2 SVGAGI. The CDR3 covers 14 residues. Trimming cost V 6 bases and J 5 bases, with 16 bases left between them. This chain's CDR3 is CASSGGSRKETQYF. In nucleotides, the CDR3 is TGTGCCAGCAGCGGGGGTAGTAGGAAGGAGACCCAGTACTTC.

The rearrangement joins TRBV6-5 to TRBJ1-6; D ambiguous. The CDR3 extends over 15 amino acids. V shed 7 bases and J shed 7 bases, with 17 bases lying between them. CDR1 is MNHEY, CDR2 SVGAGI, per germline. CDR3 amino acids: CASMSSTLRNSPLHF. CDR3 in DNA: TGTGCCAGCATGTCCTCGACTCTTCGGAATTCACCCCTCCACTTT.

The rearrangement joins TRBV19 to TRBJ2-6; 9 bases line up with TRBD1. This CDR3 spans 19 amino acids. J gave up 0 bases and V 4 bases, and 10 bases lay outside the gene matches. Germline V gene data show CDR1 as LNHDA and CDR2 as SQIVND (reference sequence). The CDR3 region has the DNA TGTGCCAGTAGTAAGCGGACAGGGGACCTCTCCTCTGGGGCCAACGTCCTGACTTTC. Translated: CASSKRTGDLSSGANVLTF.

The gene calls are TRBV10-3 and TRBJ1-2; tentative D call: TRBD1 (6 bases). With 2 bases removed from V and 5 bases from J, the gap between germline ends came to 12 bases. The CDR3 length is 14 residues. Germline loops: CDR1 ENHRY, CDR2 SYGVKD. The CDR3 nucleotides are TGTGCCATCAGTGAGGCCGGGACACTGTATGGCTACACCTTC. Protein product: CAISEAGTLYGYTF.

Here the CDR3 DNA reads TGTGCCTGGAGCGCCAGGGCCTACGAGCAGTACTTC. It specifies CAWSARAYEQYF. The chain uses TRBV30 and TRBJ2-7; a weak D match, TRBD1 (5 bases). This CDR3 is 12 amino acids long. V was cut by 3 bases and J by 2 bases, with 8 bases left in between. The germline V gene has CDR1 GTSNPN and CDR2 SVGIG (reference sequence).

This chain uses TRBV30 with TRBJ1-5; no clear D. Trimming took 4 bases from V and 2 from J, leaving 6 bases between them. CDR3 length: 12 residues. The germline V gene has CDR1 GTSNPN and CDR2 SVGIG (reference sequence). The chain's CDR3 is CAWNSRNQPQHF. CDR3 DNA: TGTGCCTGGAATTCTCGCAATCAGCCCCAGCATTTT.

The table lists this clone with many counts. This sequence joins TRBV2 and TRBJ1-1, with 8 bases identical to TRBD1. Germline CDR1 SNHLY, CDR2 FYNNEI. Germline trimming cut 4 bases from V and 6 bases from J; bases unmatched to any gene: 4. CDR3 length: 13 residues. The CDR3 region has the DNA TGTGCCAGCAGTGTTCAGGGGGCCGCTGAAGCTTTCTTT. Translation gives CASSVQGAAEAFF.

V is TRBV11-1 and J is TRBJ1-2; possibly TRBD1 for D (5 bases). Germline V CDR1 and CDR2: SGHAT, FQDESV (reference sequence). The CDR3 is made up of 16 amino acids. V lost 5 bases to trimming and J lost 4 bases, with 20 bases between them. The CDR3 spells CASSPKSFAGSYGYTF. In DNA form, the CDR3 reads TGTGCCAGCAGCCCGAAATCCTTCGCAGGGTCCTATGGCTACACCTTC.

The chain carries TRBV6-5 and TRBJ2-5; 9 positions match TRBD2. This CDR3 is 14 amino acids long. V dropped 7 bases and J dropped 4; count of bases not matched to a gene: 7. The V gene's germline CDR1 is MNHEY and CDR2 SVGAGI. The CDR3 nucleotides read TGTGCCAGCAAACCCCGGACTAGCGTAGAGACCCAGTACTTC. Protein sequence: CASKPRTSVETQYF.

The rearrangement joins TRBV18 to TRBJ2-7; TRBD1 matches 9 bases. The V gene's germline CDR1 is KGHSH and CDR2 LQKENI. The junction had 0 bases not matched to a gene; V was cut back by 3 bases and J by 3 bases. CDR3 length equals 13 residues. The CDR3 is CASSPTGGYEQYF. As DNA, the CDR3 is TGTGCCAGCTCACCGACAGGGGGCTACGAGCAGTACTTC.